One sample yielded the 23 T cell receptor beta chains listed below, sequenced in a study of T cell changes during pregnancy in multiple sclerosis. The data were produced by immunoSEQ multiplex PCR, yet TCRdb's version contains in-frame clones alone and is incomplete. The sample lists over 70,000 clones, 90% to 95% occurring once. Sequenced here: peripheral blood, sampled in the first trimester of pregnancy. These receptors all stem from a female donor with multiple sclerosis, enrolled in a pregnancy study.

The chain carries TRBV5-1 and TRBJ2-7, with 8 positions matching TRBD1. The V and J ends lost 4 bases and 0 bases, in that order; junction bases with no gene match: 9. Germline V lookup: CDR1 SGHRS, CDR2 YFSETQ. The CDR3 covers 16 residues. In DNA, the CDR3 is TGCGCCAGCAGCCCCAGGACAGGGTTGTCCTCCTACGAGCAGTACTTC. This sequence encodes CASSPRTGLSSYEQYF.

The chain combines TRBV18 with TRBJ2-4; 7 nucleotides match TRBD1. Germline values: CDR1 KGHSH, CDR2 LQKENI. This CDR3 has 15 residues. V gave up 4 bases and J gave up 7 bases; unmatched junction bases: 10. The CDR3 loop reads CASSLPRGRENIQYF. CDR3 nucleotide sequence: TGTGCCAGCTCACTCCCGAGGGGGCGAGAGAACATTCAGTACTTC.

V and J are TRBV19 and TRBJ2-7; 10 nucleotides match TRBD2. The V gene end was trimmed by 7 bases and the J gene end by 0 bases; junction bases not matched to a gene: 6. Per the germline V gene, CDR1 is LNHDA and CDR2 is SQIVND (reference sequence). CDR3 length: 15 amino acids. The CDR3 spells CASTGAGGSSYEQYF. The CDR3 nucleotides read TGTGCCAGTACCGGAGCGGGGGGGAGCTCCTACGAGCAGTACTTC. Drawing the rest from reference TRBV19 and TRBJ2-7, the complete variable domain is DGGITQSPKYLFRKEGQNVTLSCEQNLNHDAMYWYRQDPGQGLRLIYYSQIVNDFQKGDIAEGYSVSREKKESFPLTVTSAQKNPTAFYLCASTGAGGSSYEQYFGPGTRLTVT.

This clone was counted a single time. The genes are TRBV7-9 and TRBJ2-7; TRBD2 matches 9 bases. Unmatched junction bases numbered 6, after V lost 5 bases and J lost 7 bases. This CDR3 contains 13 residues. Germline values: CDR1 SEHNR, CDR2 FQNEAQ (reference sequence). CDR3 residues: CASSNSGGGEQYF. The CDR3 DNA follows: TGTGCCAGCAGCAATAGCGGGGGTGGGGAGCAGTACTTC.

V gene TRBV6-1 combines with J gene TRBJ2-3; D call uncertain. Germline assignment: CDR1 MNHNS and CDR2 SASEGT. CDR3 size: 14 residues. V shed 4 bases and J shed 3 bases, with 11 bases lying between them. CDR3 DNA: TGTGCCAGCAGTGTGGCGGAGAGAACAGATACGCAGTATTTT. It specifies CASSVAERTDTQYF.

The rearrangement links TRBV5-6 to TRBJ1-2; D remains unclear. V lost 3 bases to trimming and J lost 6 bases, with 18 bases between them. Germline loops: CDR1 SGHDT, CDR2 YYEEEE. The CDR3 loop spans 15 amino acids. The CDR3 DNA sequence: TGTGCCAGCAGCTACCGGGATACCAACGCCCATGGCTACACCTTC. Protein: CASSYRDTNAHGYTF.

The chain combines TRBV11-2 with TRBJ2-1; the D gene is possibly TRBD1 (5 bases). Germline lookup yields CDR1 SGHAT and CDR2 FQNNGV. The CDR3 has 13 residues. V was cut by 3 bases and J by 10 bases, with 13 bases left in between. The CDR3: CASSFVRTHEQFF. The CDR3 bases are TGTGCCAGCAGCTTCGTCCGGACACACGAGCAGTTCTTC. The full variable domain, with the rest looked up from reference TRBV11-2 and TRBJ2-1, is EAGVAQSPRYKIIEKRQSVAFWCNPISGHATLYWYQQILGQGPKLLIQFQNNGVVDDSQLPKDRFSAERLKGVDSTLKIQPAKLEDSAVYLCASSFVRTHEQFFGPGTRLTVL.

This clone was counted a single time. V gene TRBV5-6 combines with J gene TRBJ2-7, with 9 bases fitting TRBD2. V lost 4 bases and J lost 6; bases outside the gene matches: 8. Germline CDR1 is SGHDT and CDR2 is YYEEEE. CDR3 length: 14 residues. The CDR3 sequence: CASSGTGTSSEQYF. The CDR3 DNA follows: TGTGCCAGCAGCGGAACCGGGACTAGCAGCGAGCAGTACTTC. The whole variable domain, remainder taken from reference TRBV5-6 and TRBJ2-7, is DAGVTQSPTHLIKTRGQQVTLRCSPKSGHDTVSWYQQALGQGPQFIFQYYEEEERQRGNFPDRFSGHQFPNYSSELNVNALLLGDSALYLCASSGTGTSSEQYFGPGTRLTVT.

The rearrangement uses TRBV5-1 and TRBJ2-2, with D maybe TRBD1 (6 bases). Trimming removed 4 bases at V and 8 bases at J, with 15 bases between. From germline, CDR1 is SGHRS and CDR2 YFSETQ. The CDR3 loop spans 14 amino acids. CDR3 coding DNA: TGCGCCAGCAGCCAGGAAGCAGGGGCTGGGGAGCTGTTTTTT. Its protein product is CASSQEAGAGELFF.

The chain couples TRBV14 to TRBJ2-1; 7 bases are a match to TRBD2. The V and J ends lost 0 bases and 5 bases, in that order; junction bases with no gene match: 4. The CDR3 extends over 15 amino acids. Germline values: CDR1 SGHDN, CDR2 FVKESK. The CDR3 is CASSQEAGYDNEQFF. The CDR3 bases are TGTGCCAGCAGCCAAGAAGCGGGGTATGACAATGAGCAGTTCTTC.

The rearrangement links TRBV19 to TRBJ1-6; 7 bases agree with TRBD1. This CDR3 spans 16 amino acids. Losses at the gene ends were 5 bases for V and 0 bases for J; bases not matched to a gene: 4. CDR1 and CDR2 from the germline V gene are LNHDA and SQIVND (reference sequence). The CDR3 nucleotides are TGTGCCAGTAGTCCCCGGGACAGCTCCTATAATTCACCCCTCCACTTT. Protein product: CASSPRDSSYNSPLHF.

The chain joins TRBV9 to TRBJ2-1; D is possibly TRBD2 (6 bases). The CDR3 contains 15 residues. The germline V gene has CDR1 SGDLS and CDR2 YYNGEE. Trimming removed 4 bases from V and 2 bases from J, with 13 bases in between. DNA for the CDR3: TGTGCCAGCAGCCCATCGGGACTCACCTACAATGAGCAGTTCTTC. Translation gives CASSPSGLTYNEQFF.

This chain links TRBV30 with TRBJ1-3; D perhaps matches TRBD1 (6 bases). V lost 5 bases and J 6 bases, leaving 11 bases between the germline ends. The germline V gene encodes CDR1 GTSNPN and CDR2 SVGIG (reference sequence). The CDR3 covers 12 residues. CDR3: CAWAQGLNTIYF. The CDR3 DNA follows: TGTGCCTGGGCACAGGGATTAAACACCATATATTTT.

The V call is TRBV4-2, the J call TRBJ1-1; D unclear. Germline lookup yields CDR1 LGHNA and CDR2 YNFKEQ. The V and J ends lost 1 base and 1 base respectively, with 4 bases between them. The CDR3 has 13 amino acids. The CDR3 nucleotides are TGTGCCAGCAGCCAAGCAGGGAACACTGAAGCTTTCTTT. Translation: CASSQAGNTEAFF.

The chain has TRBV9 and TRBJ2-5; 8 positions agree with TRBD1. There are 14 residues in the CDR3. J gave up 3 bases and V 3 bases, and 4 bases lay outside the gene matches. Per germline, CDR1 SGDLS and CDR2 YYNGEE. The CDR3 DNA is TGTGCCAGCAGCGCGGGACAGGCAGAAGAGACCCAGTACTTC. Translation: CASSAGQAEETQYF.

The V gene is TRBV5-6, the J gene TRBJ2-1, with D possibly matching TRBD2 (6 bases). CDR1 is SGHDT, CDR2 YYEEEE, per germline. V gave up 1 base and J gave up 0 bases, with 11 bases separating them. CDR3 length equals 16 residues. CDR3 in DNA: TGTGCCAGCAGCTTGCGGCGGGGTGCCTCCTACAATGAGCAGTTCTTC. Translating gives CASSLRRGASYNEQFF. Full variable domain (rest looked up from reference TRBV5-6 and TRBJ2-1): DAGVTQSPTHLIKTRGQQVTLRCSPKSGHDTVSWYQQALGQGPQFIFQYYEEEERQRGNFPDRFSGHQFPNYSSELNVNALLLGDSALYLCASSLRRGASYNEQFFGPGTRLTVL.

This chain connects TRBV9 to TRBJ1-2; the match to TRBD1 covers 7 bases. Germline loops: CDR1 SGDLS, CDR2 YYNGEE. This CDR3 is built from 17 residues. V shed 0 bases, J shed 3 bases, and the junction held 11 bases outside the gene matches. CDR3 amino acids: CASSVAPKGARDYGYTF. CDR3 coding DNA: TGTGCCAGCAGCGTAGCTCCCAAGGGGGCGCGGGACTATGGCTACACCTTC.

The chain is built from TRBV4-1 and TRBJ2-7; a possible D gene is TRBD1 (6 bases). The CDR3 extends over 18 amino acids. Germline V CDR1 and CDR2: MGHRA, YSYEKL. Trimming removed 0 bases from V and 0 bases from J, with 18 bases in between. The CDR3 sequence is CASSQDAPGVIISYEQYF. Here the CDR3 DNA reads TGCGCCAGCAGCCAAGATGCCCCAGGGGTCATAATCTCCTACGAGCAGTACTTC.

The chain carries TRBV9 and TRBJ2-7; no definite D call. The CDR3 is made up of 16 amino acids. Germline loops: CDR1 SGDLS, CDR2 YYNGEE. V lost 0 bases, J lost 3 bases, and 16 bases lay in between. The CDR3 sequence: CASSVGHAVSDYEQYF. CDR3 sequence (DNA): TGTGCCAGCAGCGTAGGGCACGCTGTTTCCGACTACGAGCAGTACTTC.

The CDR3 is CASSLQGIWTFF. In DNA, the CDR3 is TGTGCCAGCAGTCTACAGGGGATCTGGACTTTCTTT. This chain uses TRBV25-1 with TRBJ1-1, with TRBD1 matching over 7 bases. CDR3 length equals 12 residues. CDR1 is MGHDK and CDR2 is SYGVNS in the germline V gene. V shed 5 bases and J 12 bases; nucleotides not matched to a gene: 9.

The CDR3 here is CASSVEGRGTEAFF. CDR3 in DNA: TGTGCCAGCAGCGTAGAGGGTAGGGGGACTGAAGCTTTCTTT. The chain recombines TRBV9 with TRBJ1-1, with TRBD1 as a possible D gene (6 bases). This CDR3 has 14 amino acids. Deletions cut 0 bases from V and 5 bases from J, with 11 bases between. The germline gives CDR1 SGDLS, CDR2 YYNGEE.

The chain combines TRBV27 with TRBJ2-1; 12 bases align to TRBD2. V dropped 3 bases and J dropped 0; count of bases not matched to a gene: 9. The germline V gene has CDR1 MNHEY and CDR2 SMNVEV (reference sequence). This CDR3 has 19 residues. This CDR3 reads CASSLVGLAGGSSYNEQFF. CDR3 bases: TGTGCCAGCAGTTTGGTGGGACTAGCGGGTGGTAGCTCCTACAATGAGCAGTTCTTC.

V usage is TRBV7-3 and J usage is TRBJ1-2; possible D gene TRBD1, 6 bases. The CDR3 totals 16 residues. CDR1 SGHTA and CDR2 FQGTGA come from the germline V gene. Trimming cost V 5 bases and J 2 bases, with 18 bases left between them. Written as DNA, the CDR3 is TGTGCCAGCAGCCGTTACCGGGACAAGAAAAACTATGGCTACACCTTC. Translation gives CASSRYRDKKNYGYTF.